This T cell receptor (beta chain) was observed in a study of early T cells in non-severe SARS-CoV-2 infection. Study-wide points: Matching with VDJdb favored anti-spike CD8 responses (missing private and CD4 specificities).

Only a few counts were recorded for this clonotype. Its target is not known. Each single cDNA molecule received a unique molecular identifier. In TCRdb, the 5' RACE reads were re-called with MiXCR into one record per CDR3 protein. The sample has 37,000 or so distinct CDR3 sequences; roughly 6% are singletons. The clonotype comes from an adult who was a healthcare worker with PCR-confirmed SARS-CoV-2 infection or an uninfected control (not recorded which). What was sequenced was whole blood.

The CDR3 DNA is TGTGCCAGCAAGTCCTCAGGGGCCTATGGCTACACCTTC. Protein product: CASKSSGAYGYTF. V and J are TRBV5-4 and TRBJ1-2; D perhaps matches TRBD1 (6 bases). V lost 6 bases, J lost 4 bases, and 13 bases lay in between. There are 13 residues in the CDR3. The germline V gene has CDR1 SGHNT and CDR2 YYREEE (reference sequence).